Listed below are T cell receptor beta chains from one sample, sequenced in a study of beta chain features in type 1 diabetes. TCRdb keeps only in-frame clones here, not all; method: immunoSEQ multiplex PCR. The table lists about 200,000 clones, 11% of them singletons. The specimen sequenced was central memory CD4+ T cells from blood. The receptors come from a man younger than 30 in good health. Each CDR3 is given with its conserved first and last residue. D genes are given only for firm matches. Part of the rows lack a size; the others show once, few, many or a class for expanded clones.

clone_size,j_call,d_call,v_call,cdr3_nt,cdr3_aa
NA,TRBJ2-3,TRBD2,TRBV7-2,TGTGCCAGCAGGATTAGGACTAGCGGAGCCGGAGATACGCAGTATTTT,CASRIRTSGAGDTQYF
NA,TRBJ2-7,TRBD2,TRBV7-8,TGTGCCAGCAGCTTATTGGGGGGGACCCCCTCCCAGCAGTACTTC,CASSLLGGTPSQQYF
few,TRBJ2-3,TRBD2,TRBV6-5,TGTGCCAGCAGCTCGAGCGGGAGTCAAGATACGCAGTATTTT,CASSSSGSQDTQYF
NA,TRBJ1-1,NA,TRBV9,TGTGCCAGCAGCGTAGTCCAGGGTGGGCGAGCTTTCTTT,CASSVVQGGRAFF
once,TRBJ2-7,NA,TRBV6-4,TGTGCCAGCAGTGACTGGTCTGATACCTACGAGCAGTACTTC,CASSDWSDTYEQYF
few,TRBJ2-3,TRBD2,TRBV5-4,TGTGCCAGCAGCCCGGGGACTAGCGGGAGTCCAGATACGCAGTATTTT,CASSPGTSGSPDTQYF
NA,TRBJ2-7,NA,TRBV5-4,TGTGCCAGCAGCTACCCTCGGGGCGGGCAGAGGATCGAGCAGTACTTC,CASSYPRGGQRIEQYF
many,TRBJ2-1,TRBD2,TRBV4-1,TGCGCCAGCAGCCAAGGGACTGCTAGCGGAGTGGGTTACAATGAGCAGTTCTTC,CASSQGTASGVGYNEQFF
NA,TRBJ2-3,TRBD2,TRBV6-4,TGTGCCAGCAGTGACGCCCCTTTAACGGGAGGGCGGGATACGCAGTATTTT,CASSDAPLTGGRDTQYF
NA,TRBJ2-3,TRBD2,TRBV7-2,TGTGCCAGCAGCCTGGGACTAGCGGAGGGAACAGATACGCAGTATTTT,CASSLGLAEGTDTQYF
NA,TRBJ1-2,NA,TRBV9,TGTGCCAGCAGCGGACCCGGACAGCCCTATGGCTACACCTTC,CASSGPGQPYGYTF
NA,TRBJ2-5,NA,TRBV5-1,TGCGCCAGCAGCTTGGGACTGAGCCAAGAGACCCAGTACTTC,CASSLGLSQETQYF
NA,TRBJ1-1,NA,TRBV6-6,TGTGCCAGCAGTTACCCCGCCGGAGGGTTCAGTGAAGCTTTCTTT,CASSYPAGGFSEAFF
NA,TRBJ2-5,NA,TRBV9,TGTGCCAGCAGCGTAGACGGGAGAGGCGAGACCCAGTACTTC,CASSVDGRGETQYF
many,TRBJ2-5,TRBD2,TRBV5-4,TGTGCCAGCAGCTTGCCGCTAGCGGGAGGGCACCAGTACTTC,CASSLPLAGGHQYF
few,TRBJ2-5,TRBD2,TRBV9,TGTGCCAGCAGCGTAGCTGTTGGGACTAGAGGCGAGACCCAGTACTTC,CASSVAVGTRGETQYF
NA,TRBJ2-3,NA,TRBV6-5,TGTGCCAGCAGTTACTCCCTCCGAGCTACGCAGTATTTT,CASSYSLRATQYF
few,TRBJ2-1,NA,TRBV7-3,TGTGCCAGCAGCTTCCTTGGGGGCTCCTACAATGAGCAGTTCTTC,CASSFLGGSYNEQFF